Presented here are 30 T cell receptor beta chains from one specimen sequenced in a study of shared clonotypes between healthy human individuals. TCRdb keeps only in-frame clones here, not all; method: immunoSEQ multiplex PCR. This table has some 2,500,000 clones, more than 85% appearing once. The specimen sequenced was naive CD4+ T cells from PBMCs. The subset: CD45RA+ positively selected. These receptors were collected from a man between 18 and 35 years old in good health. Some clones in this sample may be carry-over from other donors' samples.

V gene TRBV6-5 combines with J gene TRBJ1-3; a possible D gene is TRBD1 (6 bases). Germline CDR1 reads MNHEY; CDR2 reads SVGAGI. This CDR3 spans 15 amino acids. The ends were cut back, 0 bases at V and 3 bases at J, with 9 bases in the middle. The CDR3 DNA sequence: TGTGCCAGCAGTTACTCGAGACAGGATGGAAACACCATATATTTT. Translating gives CASSYSRQDGNTIYF.

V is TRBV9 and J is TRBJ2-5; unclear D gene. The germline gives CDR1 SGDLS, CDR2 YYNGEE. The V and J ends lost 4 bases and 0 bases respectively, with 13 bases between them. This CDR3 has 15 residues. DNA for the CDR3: TGTGCCAGCAGCCCCCGACCGACGTACCAAGAGACCCAGTACTTC. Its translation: CASSPRPTYQETQYF.

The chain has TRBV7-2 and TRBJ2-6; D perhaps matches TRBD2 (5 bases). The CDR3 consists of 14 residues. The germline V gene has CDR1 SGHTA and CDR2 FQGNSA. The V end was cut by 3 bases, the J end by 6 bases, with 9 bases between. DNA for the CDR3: TGTGCCAGCAGCTTCGGAGGTCTGGCCAACGTCCTGACTTTC. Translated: CASSFGGLANVLTF.

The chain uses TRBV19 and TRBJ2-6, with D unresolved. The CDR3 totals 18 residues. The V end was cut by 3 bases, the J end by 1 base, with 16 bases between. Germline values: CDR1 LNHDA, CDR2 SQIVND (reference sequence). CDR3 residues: CASSIVAGRSSGANVLTF. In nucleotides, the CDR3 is TGTGCCAGTAGTATCGTCGCCGGACGATCATCTGGGGCCAACGTCCTGACTTTC.

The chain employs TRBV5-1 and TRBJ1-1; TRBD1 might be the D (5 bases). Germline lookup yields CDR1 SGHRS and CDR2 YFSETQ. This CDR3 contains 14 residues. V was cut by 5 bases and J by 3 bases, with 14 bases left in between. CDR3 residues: CASREAVGDTEAFF. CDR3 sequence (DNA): TGCGCCAGCAGGGAGGCAGTGGGGGACACTGAAGCTTTCTTT.

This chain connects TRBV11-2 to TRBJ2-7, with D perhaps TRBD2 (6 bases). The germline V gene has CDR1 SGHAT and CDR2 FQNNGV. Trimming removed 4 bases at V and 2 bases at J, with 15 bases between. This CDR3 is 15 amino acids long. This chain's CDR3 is CASSYRRDGTYEQYF. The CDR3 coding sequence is TGTGCCAGCAGCTACAGGCGGGACGGCACCTACGAGCAGTACTTC.

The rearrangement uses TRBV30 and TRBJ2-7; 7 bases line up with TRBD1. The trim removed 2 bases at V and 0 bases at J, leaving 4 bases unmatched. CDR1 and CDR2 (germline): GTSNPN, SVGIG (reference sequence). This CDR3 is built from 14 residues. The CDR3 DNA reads TGTGCCTGGAGTAAGGGACAGCCCTCCTACGAGCAGTACTTC. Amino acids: CAWSKGQPSYEQYF.

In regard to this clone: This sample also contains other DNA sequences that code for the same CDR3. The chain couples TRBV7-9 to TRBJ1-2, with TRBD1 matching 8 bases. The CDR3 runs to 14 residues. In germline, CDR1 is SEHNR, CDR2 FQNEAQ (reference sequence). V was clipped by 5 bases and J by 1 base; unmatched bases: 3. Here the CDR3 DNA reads TGTGCCAGCAGCCCCGGACAGGGTAACTATGGCTACACCTTC. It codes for CASSPGQGNYGYTF.

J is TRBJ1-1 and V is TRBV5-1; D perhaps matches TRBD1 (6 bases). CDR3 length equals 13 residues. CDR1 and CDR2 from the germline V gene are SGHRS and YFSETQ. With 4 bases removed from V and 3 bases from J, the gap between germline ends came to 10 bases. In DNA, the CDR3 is TGCGCCAGCAGCGTACAGGGAGACACTGAAGCTTTCTTT. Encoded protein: CASSVQGDTEAFF. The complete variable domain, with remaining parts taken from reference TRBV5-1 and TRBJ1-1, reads KAGVTQTPRYLIKTRGQQVTLSCSPISGHRSVSWYQQTPGQGLQFLFEYFSETQRNKGNFPGRFSGRQFSNSRSEMNVSTLELGDSALYLCASSVQGDTEAFFGQGTRLTVV.

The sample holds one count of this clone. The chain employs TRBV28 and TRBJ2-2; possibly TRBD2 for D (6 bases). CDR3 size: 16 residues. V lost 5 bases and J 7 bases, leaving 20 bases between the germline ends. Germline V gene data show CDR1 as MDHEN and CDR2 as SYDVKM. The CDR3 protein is CASSTPGGRDVGELFF. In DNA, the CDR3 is TGTGCCAGCAGTACCCCCGGGGGAAGAGATGTCGGGGAGCTGTTTTTT.

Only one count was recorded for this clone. Here the CDR3 reads CASSPEDTQFSGYTF. The CDR3 coding sequence is TGTGCCAGCTCACCAGAGGACACCCAGTTTTCTGGCTACACCTTC. The chain uses TRBV18 and TRBJ1-2; D possibly corresponds to TRBD1 (5 bases). Trimming removed 2 bases at V and 7 bases at J, with 17 bases between. The CDR3 is made up of 15 amino acids. Looked up from germline, CDR1 is KGHSH and CDR2 is LQKENI.

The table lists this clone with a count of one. CDR3 in amino acids: CASTRDGGAASNYGYTF. The CDR3 nucleotides read TGTGCCAGCACCCGGGACGGTGGGGCCGCTTCTAACTATGGCTACACCTTC. The chain employs TRBV28 and TRBJ1-2; possible D gene TRBD1, 5 bases. CDR1 MDHEN and CDR2 SYDVKM come from the germline V gene. V was shortened by 7 bases and J by 0 bases, with 21 bases between the two germline ends. CDR3 length: 17 residues.

In DNA form, the CDR3 reads TGTGCCAGTAGTAGTACCGGGACTAGCGGGTCTCGGGAGCAGTACTTC. Translation: CASSSTGTSGSREQYF. The V call is TRBV19, the J call TRBJ2-7; 12 bases agree with TRBD2. The junction had 11 bases not matched to a gene; V was cut back by 4 bases and J by 7 bases. The CDR3 totals 16 residues. Germline values: CDR1 LNHDA, CDR2 SQIVND (reference sequence).

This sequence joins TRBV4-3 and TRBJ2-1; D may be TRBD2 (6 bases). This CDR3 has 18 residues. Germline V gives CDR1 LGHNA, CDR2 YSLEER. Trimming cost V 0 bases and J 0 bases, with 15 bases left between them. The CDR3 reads CASSQELSGPTSYNEQFF. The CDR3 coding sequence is TGCGCCAGCAGCCAAGAATTGAGCGGGCCGACCTCCTACAATGAGCAGTTCTTC.

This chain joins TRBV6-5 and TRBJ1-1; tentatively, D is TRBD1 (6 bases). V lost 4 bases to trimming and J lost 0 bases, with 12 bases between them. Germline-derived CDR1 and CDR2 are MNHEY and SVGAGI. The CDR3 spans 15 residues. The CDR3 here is CASSSQTGLNTEAFF. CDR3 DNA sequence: TGTGCCAGCAGTTCTCAGACAGGCCTGAACACTGAAGCTTTCTTT.

CDR3 amino acids: CASSSPAGTGSTHEQYF. CDR3 nucleotide sequence: TGTGCCAGCAGCTCGCCAGCTGGGACAGGGTCTACCCACGAGCAGTACTTC. The V and J genes are TRBV5-6 and TRBJ2-7; 9 bases line up with TRBD1. The CDR3 consists of 17 residues. Trimming cost V 3 bases and J 5 bases; bases outside gene matches: 15. In germline, CDR1 is SGHDT, CDR2 YYEEEE.

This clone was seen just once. The CDR3 reads CASSLERRNTEAFF. CDR3 nucleotide sequence: TGTGCCAGCAGCTTAGAACGAAGAAACACTGAAGCTTTCTTT. The chain uses TRBV7-9 and TRBJ1-1; D uncertain. Germline-derived CDR1 and CDR2 are SEHNR and FQNEAQ (reference sequence). Trimming shortened V by 1 base and J by 2 bases, and 8 bases separated the two germline ends. CDR3 length equals 14 residues.

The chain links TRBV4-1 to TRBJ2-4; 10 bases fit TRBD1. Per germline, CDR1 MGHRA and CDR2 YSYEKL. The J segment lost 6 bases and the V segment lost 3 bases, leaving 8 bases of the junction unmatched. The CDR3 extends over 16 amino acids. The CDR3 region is CASSHSARTGGNIQYF. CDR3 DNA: TGCGCCAGCAGCCACTCCGCCCGGACAGGGGGAAACATTCAGTACTTC.

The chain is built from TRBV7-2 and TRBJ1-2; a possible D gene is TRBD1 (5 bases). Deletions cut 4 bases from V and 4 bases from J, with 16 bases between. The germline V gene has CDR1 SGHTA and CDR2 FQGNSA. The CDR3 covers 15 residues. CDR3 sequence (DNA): TGTGCCAGCAGCTCCTCCCGGCGACAGAGCTATGGCTACACCTTC. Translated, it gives CASSSSRRQSYGYTF.

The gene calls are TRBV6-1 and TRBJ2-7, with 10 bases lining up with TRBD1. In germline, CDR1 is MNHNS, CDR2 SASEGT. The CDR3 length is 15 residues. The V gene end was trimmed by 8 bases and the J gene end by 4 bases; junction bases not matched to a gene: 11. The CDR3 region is CASQAWGQGLYEQYF. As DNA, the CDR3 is TGTGCCAGCCAGGCGTGGGGACAGGGGTTGTACGAGCAGTACTTC.

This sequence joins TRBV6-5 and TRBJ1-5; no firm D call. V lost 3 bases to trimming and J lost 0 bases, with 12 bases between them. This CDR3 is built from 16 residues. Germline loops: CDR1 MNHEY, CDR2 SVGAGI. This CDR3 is CASSYPLGSSNQPQHF. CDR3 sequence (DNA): TGTGCCAGCAGTTATCCTCTCGGAAGTAGCAATCAGCCCCAGCATTTT.

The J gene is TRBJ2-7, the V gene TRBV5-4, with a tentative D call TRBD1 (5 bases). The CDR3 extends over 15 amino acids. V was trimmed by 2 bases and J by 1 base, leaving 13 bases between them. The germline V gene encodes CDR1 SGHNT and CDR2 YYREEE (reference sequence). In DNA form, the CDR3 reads TGTGCCAGCAGCTTAAAGGGGTGGCCTTCCTACGAGCAGTACTTC. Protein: CASSLKGWPSYEQYF. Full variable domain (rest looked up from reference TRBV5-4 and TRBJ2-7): ETGVTQSPTHLIKTRGQQVTLRCSSQSGHNTVSWYQQALGQGPQFIFQYYREEENGRGNFPPRFSGLQFPNYSSELNVNALELDDSALYLCASSLKGWPSYEQYFGPGTRLTVT.

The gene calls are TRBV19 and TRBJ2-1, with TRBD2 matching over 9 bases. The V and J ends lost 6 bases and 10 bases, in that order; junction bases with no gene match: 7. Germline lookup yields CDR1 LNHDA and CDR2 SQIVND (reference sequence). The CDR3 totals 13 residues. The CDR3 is CASRPTSGGEQFF. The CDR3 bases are TGTGCCAGTAGACCGACTAGCGGCGGCGAGCAGTTCTTC.

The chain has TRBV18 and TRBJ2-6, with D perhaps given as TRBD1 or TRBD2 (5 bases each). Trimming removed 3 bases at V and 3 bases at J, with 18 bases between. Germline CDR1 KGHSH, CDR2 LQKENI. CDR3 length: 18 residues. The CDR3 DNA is TGTGCCAGCTCACCTAGGGACCGAATATCGAGTGGGGCCAACGTCCTGACTTTC. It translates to CASSPRDRISSGANVLTF. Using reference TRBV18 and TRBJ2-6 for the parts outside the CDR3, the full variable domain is NAGVMQNPRHLVRRRGQEARLRCSPMKGHSHVYWYRQLPEEGLKFMVYLQKENIIDESGMPKERFSAEFPKEGPSILRIQQVVRGDSAAYFCASSPRDRISSGANVLTFGAGSRLTVL.

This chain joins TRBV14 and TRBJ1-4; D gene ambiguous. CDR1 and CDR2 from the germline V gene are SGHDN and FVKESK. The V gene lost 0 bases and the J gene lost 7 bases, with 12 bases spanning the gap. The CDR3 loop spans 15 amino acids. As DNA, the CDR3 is TGTGCCAGCAGCCAAGATCCTTTTTTGGGTGAAAAACTGTTTTTT. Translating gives CASSQDPFLGEKLFF.

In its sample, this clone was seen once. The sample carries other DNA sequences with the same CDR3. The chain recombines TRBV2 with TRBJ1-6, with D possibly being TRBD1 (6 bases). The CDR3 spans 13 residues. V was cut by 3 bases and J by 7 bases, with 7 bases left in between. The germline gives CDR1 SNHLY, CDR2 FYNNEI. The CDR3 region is CASSDRGNSPLHF. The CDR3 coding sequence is TGTGCCAGCAGTGACAGGGGCAATTCACCCCTCCACTTT.

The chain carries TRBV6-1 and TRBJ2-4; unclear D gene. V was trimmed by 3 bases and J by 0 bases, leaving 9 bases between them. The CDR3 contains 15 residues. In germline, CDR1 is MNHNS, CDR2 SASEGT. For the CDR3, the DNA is TGTGCCAGCAGTGATCCGGGTGTAGCCAAAAACATTCAGTACTTC. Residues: CASSDPGVAKNIQYF.

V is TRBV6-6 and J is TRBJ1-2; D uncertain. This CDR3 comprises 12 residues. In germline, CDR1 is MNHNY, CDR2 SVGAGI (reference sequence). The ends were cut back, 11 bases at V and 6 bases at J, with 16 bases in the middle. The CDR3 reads CASALPQDGYTF. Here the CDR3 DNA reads TGTGCCTCCGCCCTTCCCCAGGATGGCTACACCTTC.

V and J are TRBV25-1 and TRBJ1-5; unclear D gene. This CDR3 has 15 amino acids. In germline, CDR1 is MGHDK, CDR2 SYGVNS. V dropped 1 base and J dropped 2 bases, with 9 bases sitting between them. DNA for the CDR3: TGTGCCAGCAGTGAATTGGGGAATGGCAATCAGCCCCAGCATTTT. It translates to CASSELGNGNQPQHF. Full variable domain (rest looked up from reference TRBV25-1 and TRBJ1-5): EADIYQTPRYLVIGTGKKITLECSQTMGHDKMYWYQQDPGMELHLIHYSYGVNSTEKGDLSSESTVSRIRTEHFPLTLESARPSHTSQYLCASSELGNGNQPQHFGDGTRLSIL.

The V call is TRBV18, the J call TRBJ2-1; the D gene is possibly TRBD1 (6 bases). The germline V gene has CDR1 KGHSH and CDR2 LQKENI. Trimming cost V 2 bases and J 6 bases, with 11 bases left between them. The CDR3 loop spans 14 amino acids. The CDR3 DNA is TGTGCCAGCTCACCAAGACAGGCGGTCAATGAGCAGTTCTTC. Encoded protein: CASSPRQAVNEQFF.